The 11 T cell receptor beta chains reported below all come from one sample, sequenced in a study of regulatory T cells in long-lasting Graves disease. Time point denoted: newly diagnosed GD, antithyroid drugs for less than 3 months. From RNA extracted from PBMCs, the TCR library was made. Assembly of TCR beta libraries relied on iRepertoire HTBI primers together with Arm-PCR of CDR3 regions. TCRdb processed the multiplex PCR reads anew with MiXCR; each CDR3 protein has one entry. Here the sample spans 400,000 to 500,000 distinct CDR3 sequences, about a sixth being singletons. The sample was also reused in another study, on T cells in Graves' hyperthyroidism and ophthalmopathy.

Sample: peripheral blood mononuclear cells (PBMCs), taken at new diagnosis, from a patient treated with antithyroid drugs. The receptors were sampled from a woman in her twenties or thirties with Graves disease.

This clonotype appeared many times. V gene TRBV10-3 combines with J gene TRBJ2-7; weak D call: TRBD2 (5 bases). Germline V lookup: CDR1 ENHRY, CDR2 SYGVKD. V lost 4 bases and J lost 0, with 7 bases in between. This CDR3 is 13 amino acids long. The CDR3 bases are TGTGCCATCAGTGGAGGGAGCTCCTACGAGCAGTACTTC. Protein sequence: CAISGGSSYEQYF.

This clonotype was detected many times. V gene TRBV28 combines with J gene TRBJ2-7, with TRBD2 identical over 8 bases. With 7 bases clipped from V and 8 bases from J, the junction kept 13 bases outside the gene matches. Germline CDR1 and CDR2: MDHEN and SYDVKM. The CDR3 totals 14 residues. The DNA of the CDR3 is TGTGCCAGCAATTCGGGAGGGTCCCTTCCACAGCAGTACTTC. It yields the protein CASNSGGSLPQQYF.

Regarding this clonotype: A single base separates this from a much larger clone, so it may be a read error. Lacking the conserved final phenylalanine or tryptophan, this CDR3 likely reflects a read error. The V gene is TRBV12-3 or TRBV12-4, the J gene TRBJ2-4; D not resolved. V lost 6 bases to trimming and J lost 7 bases, with 10 bases between them. CDR3 length: 12 amino acids. The CDR3 region has the DNA TGTGCCAGCAGCTTAACTCGGAACATTCAGTACCTC. It yields the protein CASSLTRNIQYL.

This chain uses TRBV6-1 with TRBJ2-3; no reliable D call. Germline V gene data show CDR1 as MNHNS and CDR2 as SASEGT. Deletions cut 7 bases from V and 0 bases from J, with 8 bases between. The CDR3 contains 13 residues. CDR3 DNA: TGTGCCAGCAACGGCTATAGCACAGATACGCAGTATTTT. Amino acids: CASNGYSTDTQYF.

This clonotype was observed a handful of times. This rearrangement joins TRBV11-1 to TRBJ2-1, with 9 bases aligning to TRBD1. V was pared by 4 bases and J by 5 bases, with 15 bases of the junction left unmatched. Per the germline V gene, CDR1 is SGHAT and CDR2 is FQDESV (reference sequence). The CDR3 extends over 18 amino acids. CDR3 sequence reads: CASSSGQGKGTGHNEQFF. The CDR3 DNA reads TGTGCCAGCAGCTCTGGACAGGGGAAGGGTACGGGGCACAATGAGCAGTTCTTC.

This clonotype occurred once. It may be a read error: a sequence one base away is much more abundant. The J gene is TRBJ1-1, the V gene TRBV6-2 or TRBV6-3, with D perhaps matching TRBD1 (6 bases). This CDR3 is built from 17 residues. Germline CDR1 MNHEY, CDR2 SVGEGT. The CDR3 DNA reads TGTGCCAGCAGTGGGGGACCAGGGGCCCAAAAGAACACTGAAGCTCTCTTT. It translates to CASSGGPGAQKNTEALF.

For this clonotype: Mismatch with germline at one junction end may stem from a read error. This chain joins TRBV19 and TRBJ2-1, with 15 positions matching TRBD2. The germline CDR1 and CDR2 sequences are LNHDA and SQIVND (reference sequence). The CDR3 totals 15 residues. In nucleotides, the CDR3 is TGTGCCAGTAGTGGGACTAGCGGGAGGTTAAATGAGCAGCTCTTC. Translating it yields CASSGTSGRLNEQLF.

This chain joins TRBV5-1 and TRBJ2-1; 9 positions agree with TRBD1. V lost 2 bases, J lost 6 bases, and 6 bases stayed unmatched. Germline V gene sequence: CDR1 SGHRS, CDR2 YFSETQ. This CDR3 is built from 15 residues. The CDR3 DNA is TGCGCCAGCAGCTTTGAAGGGACAGGGCCCAATGAGCAGTTCTTC. This codes for CASSFEGTGPNEQFF.

This chain connects TRBV2 to TRBJ2-3, with 10 bases lining up with TRBD1. Germline-derived CDR1 and CDR2 are SNHLY and FYNNEI. The trim removed 6 bases at V and 3 bases at J, leaving 6 bases unmatched. This CDR3 is built from 15 residues. The CDR3 sequence: CASSAGQGETDTQYF. The DNA for the CDR3 is TGTGCCAGCAGCGCTGGACAGGGGGAAACAGATACGCAGTATTTT.

This clonotype was picked up many times. The chain is built from TRBV27 and TRBJ2-2; D gene unclear. Germline CDR1 MNHEY, CDR2 SMNVEV (reference sequence). V shed 6 bases and J shed 5 bases, with 7 bases lying between them. The CDR3 has 12 amino acids. The CDR3 nucleotides read TGTGCCAGCAGGGTGCGGACCGGGGAGCTGTTTTTT. It encodes CASRVRTGELFF.

This clonotype showed up many times. The V gene is TRBV7-9, the J gene TRBJ2-1, with D tentatively TRBD2 (5 bases). CDR3 length: 16 amino acids. V lost 0 bases, J lost 0 bases, and 9 bases lay in between. In germline, CDR1 is SEHNR, CDR2 FQNEAQ (reference sequence). The CDR3 DNA reads as TGTGCCAGCAGCTTAGCCCGGGATGTCTCCTACAATGAGCAGTTCTTC. It yields the protein CASSLARDVSYNEQFF.